This is a list of T cell receptor beta chains from one sample in a study of blood T cell repertoires in COVID-19. Repertoires were generated with immunoSEQ multiplex PCR, while TCRdb's copy carries only in-frame clones and drops some. Of over 55,000 clones in the sample, roughly 82% were seen once. The sample taken for sequencing was peripheral blood. These TCRs come from an elderly woman with acute or convalescent COVID-19. The CDR3 runs from the conserved cysteine through the conserved F or W. The D gene is left open where the match is weak. Clone size is stated in some rows and not others, as once, few, many or a class when expanded.

D,V,J,size,DNA,CDR3
-,TRBV4-2,TRBJ1-5,-,TGTGCCAGCAGCCAAGTCGGGAGGAATCAGCCCCAGCATTTT,CASSQVGRNQPQHF
TRBD1,TRBV4-2,TRBJ1-6,-,TGTGCCAGCAGCCAACCTTGGACAGGGAACACCTATAATTCACCCCTCCACTTT,CASSQPWTGNTYNSPLHF
-,TRBV7-9,TRBJ2-1,-,TGTGCCAGCAGCTTAGCGGTGGCATCGGGTGGTCGGGATGAGCAGTTCTTC,CASSLAVASGGRDEQFF
-,TRBV9,TRBJ1-5,-,TGTGCCAGCAGCGTAGGAGTCGCGATCAATCAGCCCCAGCATTTT,CASSVGVAINQPQHF
TRBD1,TRBV28,TRBJ2-7,once,TGTGCCAGCAGTCCGTGGACAGGGGTCGAGCAGTACTTC,CASSPWTGVEQYF
-,TRBV4-3,TRBJ2-2,-,TGCGCCAGCAGTCCCCGAGGTTGGACCGGGGAGCTGTTTTTT,CASSPRGWTGELFF
TRBD1,TRBV7-9,TRBJ1-4,-,TGTGCCAGCAGCTTTGACAGGGGTGGCGAAAAACTGTTTTTT,CASSFDRGGEKLFF
TRBD1,TRBV5-1,TRBJ1-1,-,TGCGCCAGCAGCTTGGTAGTTCGGACAGGGGTAACTGAAGCTTTCTTT,CASSLVVRTGVTEAFF
-,TRBV6-5,TRBJ2-7,-,TGTGCCAGCACTCGAGCCGACGGAGGCTCCTACGAGCAGTACTTC,CASTRADGGSYEQYF
-,TRBV7-6,TRBJ2-5,-,TGTGCCAGCAGCTTAGCCGTCGTAGAGACCCAGTACTTC,CASSLAVVETQYF
TRBD1,TRBV3-1/TRBV3-2,TRBJ1-1,-,TGTGCCAGCAGCCGGAAAACAGGGGCGCTCACTGAAGCTTTCTTT,CASSRKTGALTEAFF
TRBD1,TRBV28,TRBJ1-2,-,TGTGCCAGCCAGACAGGGAACTATGGCTACACCTTC,CASQTGNYGYTF
-,TRBV14,TRBJ2-3,-,TGTGCCAGCAGCCAACGGGTAGGGGCTGGAGATACGCAGTATTTT,CASSQRVGAGDTQYF
-,TRBV29-1,TRBJ2-7,-,TGCAGCGTTGGGGCCAGCTCCTACGAGCAGTACTTC,CSVGASSYEQYF
TRBD1,TRBV11-2,TRBJ1-2,once,TGTGCCAGCAGCTTATCAGGGGGCAATGTCTATGGCTACACCTTC,CASSLSGGNVYGYTF
-,TRBV2,TRBJ2-7,-,TGTGCCAGCAGTGTGTCCGCGGGCGGGTCCTACGAGCAGTACTTC,CASSVSAGGSYEQYF
TRBD2,TRBV11-2,TRBJ2-7,-,TGTGCCAGCAGCAGGAGCGGGAGAATGGGTTACTACGAGCAGTACTTC,CASSRSGRMGYYEQYF
TRBD1,TRBV7-8,TRBJ1-2,-,TGTGCCAGCAGCTTAGGTTACCGACAGGGAGGCTATGGCTACACCTTC,CASSLGYRQGGYGYTF
-,TRBV7-9,TRBJ1-4,once,TGTGCCAGCAGCTTTCAGGAAAAACTGTTTTTT,CASSFQEKLFF
TRBD1,TRBV19,TRBJ1-6,few,TGTGCCAGTAGATCGACAGGGGTCGGATCACCCCTCCACTTT,CASRSTGVGSPLHF
-,TRBV6-2/TRBV6-3,TRBJ2-1,-,TGTGCCAGCAGCCAAGACAGGTCCGCCTTCTTC,CASSQDRSAFF
-,TRBV27,TRBJ1-5,-,TGTGCCAGCAGTCAACAGGGAAGGCAGCCCCAGCATTTT,CASSQQGRQPQHF
-,TRBV28,TRBJ1-6,-,TGTGCCAGCAGACCTAAGGACACTTATAATTCACCCCTCCACTTT,CASRPKDTYNSPLHF
-,TRBV29-1,TRBJ2-7,-,TGCAGCGTTGAAGATCCTCTCCAGGGGAGCTCCTACGAGCAGTACTTC,CSVEDPLQGSSYEQYF
TRBD2,TRBV30,TRBJ2-1,-,TGTGCCTGGAGTGTAGCGGGAGGGCCCGACAATGAGCAGTTCTTC,CAWSVAGGPDNEQFF
TRBD2,TRBV5-1,TRBJ2-5,-,TGCGCCAGCAGCTTCCAGGGTGCGGGGGAGAAGACCCAGTACTTC,CASSFQGAGEKTQYF
TRBD1,TRBV3-1/TRBV3-2,TRBJ1-4,-,TGTGCCAGCACCGGGGGACAGAACTTCAAACTGTTTTTT,CASTGGQNFKLFF
TRBD1,TRBV28,TRBJ1-2,-,TGTGCCAGCAGTTTACACGACAGGGAGAATGGCTACACCTTC,CASSLHDRENGYTF
TRBD1,TRBV19,TRBJ1-2,-,TGTGCCAGTAGTATAGTAGGAGGGACAGGGGGCGACTATGGCTACACCTTC,CASSIVGGTGGDYGYTF
-,TRBV19,TRBJ2-1,-,TGTGCCAGTAGAGCGGGCGCGATTTCTACCCTCAATGAGCAGTTCTTC,CASRAGAISTLNEQFF
TRBD2,TRBV10-2,TRBJ2-1,-,TGCGCCAGCAGTGATTCCCGGACTAGCGGGAGATCTTACAATGAGCAGTTCTTC,CASSDSRTSGRSYNEQFF
TRBD2,TRBV7-3,TRBJ2-1,-,TGTGCCAGCAGCAATGGACTAGCGAATGAGCAGTTCTTC,CASSNGLANEQFF
-,TRBV29-1,TRBJ2-6,-,TGCAGCGTTGTCTTTTGGGGGGCTGGGGCCAACGTCCTGACTTTC,CSVVFWGAGANVLTF
TRBD2,TRBV7-9,TRBJ2-7,-,TGTGCCAGCAGCTTATGGAAACGGGAGGGTTGGTACGAGCAGTACTTC,CASSLWKREGWYEQYF
TRBD2,TRBV5-6,TRBJ2-3,-,TGTGCCAGCAGCCAGACTAGCGGGAGGGCCGAGCGAGTAACAGATACGCAGTATTTT,CASSQTSGRAERVTDTQYF
TRBD2,TRBV5-1,TRBJ2-1,-,TGCGCCTCCTCACCCGGGACTAGCGGGAGGACGCCCCACAATGAGCAGTTCTTC,CASSPGTSGRTPHNEQFF
-,TRBV3-1/TRBV3-2,TRBJ1-2,-,TGTGCCAGCAGCCCCCAACAGAGGGATGGCTACACCTTC,CASSPQQRDGYTF
-,TRBV3-1/TRBV3-2,TRBJ2-5,-,TGTGCCAGCAGCCAAGACTTAGAGACCCAGTACTTC,CASSQDLETQYF
TRBD1,TRBV3-1/TRBV3-2,TRBJ1-1,-,TGTGCCAGCAGCCAACAGGGGGACACTGAAGCTTTCTTT,CASSQQGDTEAFF
-,TRBV7-9,TRBJ1-1,-,TGTGCCAGCAGCTTAGACAGGTCATCATCAGCTTTCTTT,CASSLDRSSSAFF
TRBD2,TRBV3-1/TRBV3-2,TRBJ2-4,-,TGTGCCAGCAGCCCCCTAGCGGGAGCCAAAAACATTCAGTACTTC,CASSPLAGAKNIQYF
-,TRBV28,TRBJ2-6,-,TGTGCCAGCAGGAAAGAAGCAAATACCGGGTGGGGGGCCAACGTCCTGACTTTC,CASRKEANTGWGANVLTF